The sequence of this TCR beta chain was determined in a study of human T cells and chemical hapten exposure. Study background: Variability of per-sample TCR yields stemmed mainly from small differences in pooled library volume.

The library gave individual cDNA molecules unique molecular identifiers. Per the original methods: 90,000 to 100,000 TCRs per sample was the median, with a range of roughly 23,224 to 690,600. TCRdb fed the RACE reads into MiXCR, producing one record per CDR3 protein. The V and J calls reflect TCRdb's pipeline rather than the authors' work. The repertoire holds 65,000 to 95,000 distinct CDR3 sequences, with 8.6% as singletons. The time point is: healthy volunteer bleed at 6 weeks. Unseparated into fractions, whole blood served as the source from which total RNA was extracted. This clonotype was seen repeatedly, ten times or more. The clonotype comes from a female donor in good health. Some clones in this sample may be carry-over from other donors' samples. Sequencing was carried out using whole blood.

CDR3 sequence: CSFTPLSGWGTDTQYF. CDR3 bases: TGCAGCTTCACACCCCTCTCGGGGTGGGGCACAGATACGCAGTATTTT. The rearrangement joins TRBV29-1 to TRBJ2-3; tentatively, D is TRBD2 (5 bases). Per germline, CDR1 SQVTM and CDR2 ANQGSEA. V lost 8 bases, J lost 1 base, and 22 bases lay in between. The CDR3 consists of 16 residues.